Each of the 14 T cell receptor beta chains below was sequenced from the same sample in a study of CD8+ T cells in alopecia areata. The authors extracted RNA and reverse transcribed it into cDNA as the sequencing template. Only in-frame clones appear in the TCRdb table, and some are missing; sequencing was by immunoSEQ multiplex PCR. The table has over 150,000 clones, roughly 60% seen once. The sequenced sample was CD4+ T cells sorted from blood, obtained at week 0. All receptors derive from a human donor with alopecia areata.

The rearrangement links TRBV7-3 to TRBJ2-1; 7 bases are a match to TRBD2. CDR3 length equals 13 residues. J lost 7 bases, V lost 8 bases, and 8 bases had no gene match. Germline lookup yields CDR1 SGHTA and CDR2 FQGTGA. The CDR3 sequence: CASSLGGSNEQFF. CDR3 nucleotides: TGTGCCAGCTCCCTGGGGGGGTCGAATGAGCAGTTCTTC.

The chain employs TRBV11-2 and TRBJ2-3; a possible D gene is TRBD2 (5 bases). Germline CDR1 reads SGHAT; CDR2 reads FQNNGV. This CDR3 is built from 14 residues. Trimming shortened V by 5 bases and J by 3 bases, and 12 bases separated the two germline ends. CDR3 amino acids: CASSLRTGTDTQYF. Written as DNA, the CDR3 is TGTGCCAGCAGCCTCCGGACTGGGACAGATACGCAGTATTTT. The full variable domain, completed using reference TRBV11-2 and TRBJ2-3, is EAGVAQSPRYKIIEKRQSVAFWCNPISGHATLYWYQQILGQGPKLLIQFQNNGVVDDSQLPKDRFSAERLKGVDSTLKIQPAKLEDSAVYLCASSLRTGTDTQYFGPGTRLTVL.

The chain is built from TRBV11-2 and TRBJ1-2, with no clear D. The CDR3 runs 15 residues. CDR1 and CDR2 from the germline V gene are SGHAT and FQNNGV. Trimming took 5 bases from V and 4 from J, leaving 17 bases between them. The CDR3 coding sequence is TGTGCCAGCAGCGCTAGTACCGGAGGCAGCTATGGCTACACCTTC. It encodes CASSASTGGSYGYTF.

The CDR3 nucleotides read TGTGCCAGCAGCGTAGGGAGTACAGTAGTAGGATATGGCTACACCTTC. Protein sequence: CASSVGSTVVGYGYTF. The chain has TRBV9 and TRBJ1-2; no firm D call. The length of the CDR3 is 16 residues. CDR1 is SGDLS, CDR2 YYNGEE, per germline. Deletions cut 0 bases from V and 5 bases from J, with 17 bases between.

In DNA, the CDR3 is TGTGCCAGCCTCAACCACGAGGGGTATACTGGTGGCTACACCTTC. This gives the protein CASLNHEGYTGGYTF. The gene calls are TRBV28 and TRBJ1-2; a weak D match, TRBD1 (5 bases). The V gene lost 8 bases and the J gene lost 7 bases, with 23 bases spanning the gap. This CDR3 is 15 amino acids long. Germline V CDR1 and CDR2: MDHEN, SYDVKM.

This clone was picked up a small number of times. The CDR3 region is CAWSVETGTEAFF. Here the CDR3 DNA reads TGTGCCTGGAGTGTTGAGACGGGCACTGAAGCTTTCTTT. V and J are TRBV30 and TRBJ1-1; the D is unclear. Germline CDR1 is GTSNPN and CDR2 is SVGIG (reference sequence). The V end lost 0 bases, the J end lost 4 bases, and 9 bases lay between the germline ends. This CDR3 contains 13 residues.

The chain carries TRBV6-4 and TRBJ2-3; D may correspond to TRBD1 or TRBD2 (5 bases each). CDR3 size: 14 residues. Germline-derived CDR1 and CDR2 are MRHNA and SNTAGT. With 3 bases removed from V and 1 base from J, the gap between germline ends came to 8 bases. The CDR3 DNA is TGTGCCAGCAGTGAGGGACCCGGCACAGATACGCAGTATTTT. Amino acid sequence: CASSEGPGTDTQYF.

The chain has TRBV5-1 and TRBJ2-1; 9 bases match TRBD2. V trimming: 1 base; J trimming: 4 bases; junction bases outside the gene matches: 6. Germline V gene data show CDR1 as SGHRS and CDR2 as YFSETQ. The CDR3 has 16 amino acids. The CDR3 loop is CASSLSSGGQYNEQFF. The CDR3 DNA follows: TGCGCCAGCAGCTTGAGCAGCGGGGGGCAGTACAATGAGCAGTTCTTC.

This clone has only a few counts. This rearrangement joins TRBV7-8 to TRBJ2-7, with D possibly matching TRBD1 (5 bases). Germline V gene data show CDR1 as SGHVS and CDR2 as FQNEAQ. This CDR3 contains 14 residues. V lost 5 bases to trimming and J lost 5 bases, with 16 bases between them. The CDR3 DNA follows: TGTGCCAGCAGCGCGATTAGGGGTAGTCACGAGCAGTACTTC. It encodes CASSAIRGSHEQYF.

The rearrangement uses TRBV30 and TRBJ1-2; D ambiguous. CDR3 length: 14 amino acids. CDR1 GTSNPN and CDR2 SVGIG come from the germline V gene (reference sequence). The ends were cut back, 0 bases at V and 6 bases at J, with 14 bases in the middle. The chain's CDR3 is CAWSVRVGDHGYTF. CDR3 coding DNA: TGTGCCTGGAGTGTACGGGTCGGGGATCATGGCTACACCTTC.

The rearrangement links TRBV30 to TRBJ1-1, with D perhaps TRBD1 (5 bases). This CDR3 contains 15 residues. Germline V lookup: CDR1 GTSNPN, CDR2 SVGIG (reference sequence). V was pared by 1 base and J by 0 bases, with 12 bases between. The CDR3 coding sequence is TGTGCCTGGAGTGGATCCGGGACGTTGAACACTGAAGCTTTCTTT. Residues: CAWSGSGTLNTEAFF.

The rearrangement uses TRBV30 and TRBJ1-2; weak D call: TRBD1 (5 bases). The CDR3 consists of 11 residues. V was clipped by 5 bases and J by 8 bases, with 12 bases between them. Germline CDR1 GTSNPN, CDR2 SVGIG (reference sequence). For the CDR3, the DNA is TGTGCCTGGGGGGCGTTCGGAGGCTACACCTTC. Amino acid sequence: CAWGAFGGYTF. Variable domain in full (rest from reference TRBV30 and TRBJ1-2): SQTIHQWPATLVQPVGSPLSLECTVEGTSNPNLYWYRQAAGRGLQLLFYSVGIGQISSEVPQNLSASRPQDRQFILSSKKLLLSDSGFYLCAWGAFGGYTFGSGTRLTVV.

This clone appeared a few times. The chain carries TRBV4-3 and TRBJ2-2; the D is unclear. Trimming took 0 bases from V and 4 from J, leaving 9 bases between them. Germline values: CDR1 LGHNA, CDR2 YSLEER. The CDR3 length is 15 residues. CDR3 sequence: CASSQEGRSTGELFF. CDR3 DNA sequence: TGCGCCAGCAGCCAAGAGGGCAGGTCCACCGGGGAGCTGTTTTTT.

This chain connects TRBV28 to TRBJ2-3, with TRBD1 matching 7 bases. CDR3 size: 15 residues. V shed 5 bases and J 2 bases; nucleotides not matched to a gene: 7. Looked up from germline, CDR1 is MDHEN and CDR2 is SYDVKM. The CDR3 is CASSKWGQSTDTQYF. CDR3 DNA sequence: TGTGCCAGCAGTAAGTGGGGACAGTCCACAGATACGCAGTATTTT.